This passage covers 26 T cell receptor beta chains from one sample sequenced in a study of T cell repertoires in ileal Crohn's disease. Time point here: proximal margin of the surgical specimen (macroscopically non-inflamed). The repertoire was sequenced with immunoSEQ multiplex PCR; TCRdb's copy has only in-frame clones and lacks some. The table has 3,500 to 4,500 clones, over 60% seen once. The sample taken for sequencing was ileal tissue. The receptors here all came from an adult with Crohn's disease.

V is TRBV5-1 and J is TRBJ2-3; the match to TRBD2 covers 12 bases. The J segment lost 5 bases and the V segment lost 0 bases, leaving 13 bases of the junction unmatched. The CDR3 sequence is 19 residues long. The germline gives CDR1 SGHRS, CDR2 YFSETQ. The DNA for the CDR3 is TGCGCCAGCAGCTTGGGGCTAGCGGGGGGGCCCAGTGTTGGAGATACGCAGTATTTT. Its protein product is CASSLGLAGGPSVGDTQYF.

The J gene is TRBJ2-3, the V gene TRBV19, with D uncertain. This CDR3 is built from 13 residues. The germline V gene encodes CDR1 LNHDA and CDR2 SQIVND (reference sequence). Trimming took off 4 bases at V and 4 bases at J, with 9 bases between the two ends. CDR3 region: CASSTLHPDTQYF. CDR3 DNA: TGTGCCAGTAGTACCCTCCATCCAGATACGCAGTATTTT.

This chain connects TRBV6-5 to TRBJ1-1, with 10 nucleotides matching TRBD1. This CDR3 region has 15 residues. Germline lookup yields CDR1 MNHEY and CDR2 SVGAGI. After removal of 2 bases from V and 11 bases from J, the junction contained 11 bases not matched to a gene. The CDR3 loop is CASSYQTGGAGRAFF. The CDR3 region has the DNA TGTGCCAGCAGTTACCAGACAGGGGGCGCCGGACGGGCTTTCTTT.

The chain employs TRBV5-1 and TRBJ2-1; D remains unclear. V was pared by 0 bases and J by 1 base, with 8 bases between. This CDR3 is 15 amino acids long. Per the germline V gene, CDR1 is SGHRS and CDR2 is YFSETQ. DNA of the CDR3: TGCGCCAGCAGCTTGGGGAGCCAATCCTACAATGAGCAGTTCTTC. The encoded protein is CASSLGSQSYNEQFF.

This chain uses TRBV10-1 with TRBJ2-4; no clear D gene. The CDR3 has 13 residues. Germline lookup yields CDR1 WNHNN and CDR2 SYGVQD (reference sequence). Trimming stripped 6 bases from V and 6 bases from J, with 12 bases between. CDR3 sequence reads: CASSETGLNIQYF. CDR3 bases: TGCGCCAGCAGCGAGACGGGCCTAAACATTCAGTACTTC.

This chain connects TRBV11-3 to TRBJ2-7; D is possibly TRBD2 (6 bases). CDR3 length equals 12 residues. Trimming shortened V by 4 bases and J by 6 bases, and 10 bases separated the two germline ends. From germline, CDR1 is SGHNT and CDR2 YENEEA. The CDR3 DNA reads as TGTGCCAGCAGCTCGGGGGTGGGCGAGCAGTACTTC. Its protein is CASSSGVGEQYF.

The chain carries TRBV10-1 and TRBJ1-2; tentative D call: TRBD1 (6 bases). Germline V lookup: CDR1 WNHNN, CDR2 SYGVQD (reference sequence). Trimming removed 0 bases from V and 7 bases from J, with 12 bases in between. The CDR3 loop spans 14 amino acids. The CDR3 sequence is CASSESTEGGGYTF. The CDR3 bases are TGCGCCAGCAGTGAGTCGACCGAAGGGGGTGGCTACACCTTC.

The chain uses TRBV4-1 and TRBJ2-2, with 9 bases lining up with TRBD1. V shed 3 bases and J 5 bases; nucleotides not matched to a gene: 4. Germline CDR1 MGHRA, CDR2 YSYEKL. The CDR3 has 15 residues. The CDR3 spells CASSHPGTGTGELFF. Written as DNA, the CDR3 is TGCGCCAGCAGCCACCCCGGGACAGGGACCGGGGAGCTGTTTTTT.

This clone was seen a handful of times. V and J are TRBV25-1 and TRBJ2-3; 7 bases are a match to TRBD2. V was pared by 5 bases and J by 9 bases, with 11 bases of the junction left unmatched. Germline V gene data show CDR1 as MGHDK and CDR2 as SYGVNS. The CDR3 has 14 residues. DNA for the CDR3: TGTGCCAGCAGTTTGGGTCCGCCCGGGGGGACGCAGTATTTT. This encodes CASSLGPPGGTQYF.

V usage is TRBV27 and J usage is TRBJ2-2; 9 nucleotides match TRBD2. V was pared by 3 bases and J by 5 bases, with 7 bases of the junction left unmatched. The CDR3 totals 16 residues. CDR1 and CDR2 from the germline V gene are MNHEY and SMNVEV (reference sequence). Written as DNA, the CDR3 is TGTGCCAGCAGTTTTGATTCGACTAGCGGAACCGGGGAGCTGTTTTTT. Its translation: CASSFDSTSGTGELFF.

V is TRBV4-2 and J is TRBJ1-4; D remains unclear. The ends were cut back, 0 bases at V and 5 bases at J, with 13 bases in the middle. This CDR3 is built from 16 residues. The germline V gene encodes CDR1 LGHNA and CDR2 YNFKEQ. The CDR3, as DNA: TGTGCCAGCAGCCAAGATTTGTGGGAGGGAAATGAAAAACTGTTTTTT. This codes for CASSQDLWEGNEKLFF.

The gene calls are TRBV6-1 and TRBJ2-5; unclear D gene. Deletions cut 1 base from V and 7 bases from J, with 10 bases between. CDR1 and CDR2 from the germline V gene are MNHNS and SASEGT. This CDR3 region has 13 residues. Written as DNA, the CDR3 is TGTGCCAGCAGTGAAGATAGGGTTCGGACCCAGTACTTC. This gives the protein CASSEDRVRTQYF.

The CDR3 region has the DNA TGTGCCAGTAGTATCTCGGAAGCCAACGAGCAGTACTTC. This codes for CASSISEANEQYF. The chain has TRBV19 and TRBJ2-7; D is uncertain. V lost 3 bases to trimming and J lost 5 bases, with 11 bases between them. Per the germline V gene, CDR1 is LNHDA and CDR2 is SQIVND (reference sequence). CDR3 length equals 13 residues.

This clone was counted between two and nine times. This chain joins TRBV19 and TRBJ1-2; 7 positions agree with TRBD1. In germline, CDR1 is LNHDA, CDR2 SQIVND (reference sequence). The CDR3 consists of 16 residues. The trim removed 3 bases at V and 2 bases at J, leaving 9 bases unmatched. The DNA for the CDR3 is TGTGCCAGTAGTATCAACTCAGGGGGGAAAAACTATGGCTACACCTTC. Amino acids: CASSINSGGKNYGYTF.

The chain links TRBV5-4 to TRBJ1-4, with 9 bases matching TRBD1. CDR1 is SGHNT and CDR2 is YYREEE in the germline V gene (reference sequence). The CDR3 length is 15 residues. J was trimmed by 4 bases and V by 4 bases; bases with no gene match: 5. Here the CDR3 reads CASSRGTGNNEKLFF. CDR3 sequence (DNA): TGTGCCAGCAGCAGAGGGACAGGGAATAATGAAAAACTGTTTTTT.

CDR3 residues: CASSVEGVKGNTIYF. CDR3 DNA sequence: TGTGCCAGCAGCGTAGAAGGGGTCAAAGGAAACACCATATATTTT. The gene calls are TRBV9 and TRBJ1-3; the D gene is possibly TRBD1 (5 bases). V was shortened by 0 bases and J by 4 bases, with 11 bases between the two germline ends. The V gene's germline CDR1 is SGDLS and CDR2 YYNGEE. This CDR3 is built from 15 residues.

V gene TRBV19 combines with J gene TRBJ1-4, with 8 bases matching TRBD1. The V gene end was trimmed by 5 bases and the J gene end by 3 bases; junction bases not matched to a gene: 5. The germline CDR1 and CDR2 sequences are LNHDA and SQIVND (reference sequence). The CDR3 consists of 15 residues. In DNA, the CDR3 is TGTGCCAGTAGTCCCGAGGACAGGGCTAATGAAAAACTGTTTTTT. Encoded protein: CASSPEDRANEKLFF.

J is TRBJ1-6 and V is TRBV7-9; the match to TRBD1 covers 8 bases. The germline gives CDR1 SEHNR, CDR2 FQNEAQ (reference sequence). The trim removed 4 bases at V and 6 bases at J, leaving 5 bases unmatched. CDR3 length: 15 residues. CDR3 in amino acids: CASSSRQGSNSPLHF. CDR3 in DNA: TGTGCCAGCAGCTCGCGACAGGGGAGTAATTCACCCCTCCACTTT.

This clone occurred a few times. V and J are TRBV15 and TRBJ1-5; D is unresolved. The CDR3 is made up of 12 amino acids. V was trimmed by 0 bases and J by 3 bases, leaving 0 bases between them. CDR1 and CDR2 (germline): LNHNV, YYDKDF (reference sequence). The CDR3 DNA sequence: TGTGCCACCAGCAGAGACAATCAGCCCCAGCATTTT. Translated: CATSRDNQPQHF.

The rearrangement joins TRBV9 to TRBJ2-1; 9 nucleotides align to TRBD1. Per the germline V gene, CDR1 is SGDLS and CDR2 is YYNGEE. Trimming took 3 bases from V and 9 from J; bases not matched to a gene: 10. The CDR3 totals 15 residues. The CDR3 sequence is CASSATGGGGSEQFF. Here the CDR3 DNA reads TGTGCCAGCAGCGCCACAGGGGGCGGAGGGAGTGAGCAGTTCTTC.

The V and J genes are TRBV7-9 and TRBJ2-1; TRBD1 or TRBD2 may be the D gene (5 bases each). The CDR3 is 15 amino acids. The ends were cut back, 6 bases at V and 0 bases at J, with 12 bases in the middle. CDR1 SEHNR and CDR2 FQNEAQ come from the germline V gene (reference sequence). The CDR3: CASRSGTSSYNEQFF. The CDR3, as DNA: TGTGCCAGCAGGTCCGGGACCTCCTCCTACAATGAGCAGTTCTTC.

The chain employs TRBV29-1 and TRBJ1-1; D not resolved. CDR1 is SQVTM, CDR2 ANQGSEA, per germline. There are 13 residues in the CDR3. This CDR3 is CSSLDTMNTEAFF. The CDR3 DNA follows: TGCAGTTCCTTAGACACGATGAACACTGAAGCTTTCTTT.

This clone was counted once. V usage is TRBV7-8 and J usage is TRBJ2-3, with D possibly TRBD1 on 6 matching bases. The germline V gene has CDR1 SGHVS and CDR2 FQNEAQ. V was shortened by 1 base and J by 5 bases, with 16 bases between the two germline ends. This CDR3 has 16 amino acids. CDR3 residues: CASSLEAGAPGDTQYF. The CDR3 DNA is TGTGCCAGCAGCTTAGAGGCAGGGGCCCCAGGAGATACGCAGTATTTT.

This chain links TRBV27 with TRBJ2-7, with 10 bases lining up with TRBD1. Trimming at V came to 4 bases and at J to 3 bases, leaving 6 bases not matched to a gene. The CDR3 runs 15 residues. Germline V lookup: CDR1 MNHEY, CDR2 SMNVEV (reference sequence). The CDR3, as DNA: TGTGCCAGCAGTTCCGACTGGACAGGGGGCTACGAGCAGTACTTC. Amino acid sequence: CASSSDWTGGYEQYF.

This rearrangement joins TRBV5-1 to TRBJ2-5; no clear D. The CDR3 has 11 amino acids. Deletions cut 3 bases from V and 4 bases from J, with 4 bases between. Germline V lookup: CDR1 SGHRS, CDR2 YFSETQ. The chain's CDR3 is CASSWGETQYF. For the CDR3, the DNA is TGCGCCAGCAGCTGGGGAGAGACCCAGTACTTC.

The chain joins TRBV10-3 to TRBJ2-7; 10 bases fit TRBD2. Germline V lookup: CDR1 ENHRY, CDR2 SYGVKD. The CDR3 spans 14 residues. V trimming: 3 bases; J trimming: 11 bases; junction bases outside the gene matches: 10. In DNA form, the CDR3 reads TGTGCCATCAGTGAAGAGCGGGGGGGCCCGGTGAAGTACTTC. This sequence encodes CAISEERGGPVKYF.